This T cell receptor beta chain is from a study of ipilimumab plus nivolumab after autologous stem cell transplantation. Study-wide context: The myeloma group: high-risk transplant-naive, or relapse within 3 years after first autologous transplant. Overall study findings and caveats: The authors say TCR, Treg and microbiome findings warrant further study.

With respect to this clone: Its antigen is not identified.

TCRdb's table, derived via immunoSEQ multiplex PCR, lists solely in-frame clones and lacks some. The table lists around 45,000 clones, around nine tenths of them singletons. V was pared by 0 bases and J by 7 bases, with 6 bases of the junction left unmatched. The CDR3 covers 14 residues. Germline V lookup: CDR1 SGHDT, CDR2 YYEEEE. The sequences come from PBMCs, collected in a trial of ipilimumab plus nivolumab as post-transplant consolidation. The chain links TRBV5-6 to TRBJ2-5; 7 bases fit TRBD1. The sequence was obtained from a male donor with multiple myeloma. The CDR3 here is CASSLGQGIGTQYF. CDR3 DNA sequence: TGTGCCAGCAGCTTGGGACAGGGAATCGGGACCCAGTACTTC.